This T cell receptor (beta chain) is drawn from a study of blood T cell repertoires in COVID-19. As originally analysed: Amplifying reference gene primers gave estimates of nucleated cell counts. Method: immunoSEQ multiplex PCR; TCRdb's copy keeps in-frame clones and lacks some. The DNA was the basis for D and trimming; V, J and clone size are from that table. Found here are around 450,000 clones, 70% to 90% of them singletons; the top ten hold approximately 2%. The CDR3 sequence is 14 residues long. The V and J ends lost 7 bases and 4 bases respectively, with 14 bases between them. Germline values: CDR1 LNHDA, CDR2 SQIVND (reference sequence).

This receptor was taken from a woman aged 18-35 years with acute COVID-19. The chain combines TRBV19 with TRBJ1-5; D perhaps matches TRBD1 (5 bases). The specimen was PBMCs or T cells enriched from blood (not recorded which). CDR3 amino acids: CASTWQGTNQPQHF. The CDR3 region has the DNA TGTGCCAGTACGTGGCAGGGAACTAATCAGCCCCAGCATTTT.